This T cell receptor (beta chain) was recovered during a study of spatial heterogeneity in lung cancer. This CDR3 has 15 residues. The germline CDR1 and CDR2 sequences are MNHEY and SVGAGI. The V segment lost 5 bases and the J segment 4 bases; nucleotides outside the gene matches: 7. Indicated time point: blood at routine non-recurrence follow-up after resection. Material for sequencing was whole RNA from tumor, nontumor lung or frozen PBMC, left unsorted. In the library, each TCR cDNA molecule bore its own unique molecular identifier. TCRdb fed the 5' RACE reads into MiXCR, producing one record per CDR3 protein. The sample shows about 94,000 distinct CDR3 sequences, roughly a fifth of them seen only once.

This sequence originates from a male donor with early-stage non-small cell lung cancer. The gene calls are TRBV6-5 and TRBJ2-1; TRBD1 matches at 8 bases. Here the sequenced sample was PBMCs, taken at follow-up. The CDR3 is CASSRMDRVYNEQFF. CDR3 DNA sequence: TGTGCCAGCAGTCGTATGGACAGGGTTTACAATGAGCAGTTCTTC.